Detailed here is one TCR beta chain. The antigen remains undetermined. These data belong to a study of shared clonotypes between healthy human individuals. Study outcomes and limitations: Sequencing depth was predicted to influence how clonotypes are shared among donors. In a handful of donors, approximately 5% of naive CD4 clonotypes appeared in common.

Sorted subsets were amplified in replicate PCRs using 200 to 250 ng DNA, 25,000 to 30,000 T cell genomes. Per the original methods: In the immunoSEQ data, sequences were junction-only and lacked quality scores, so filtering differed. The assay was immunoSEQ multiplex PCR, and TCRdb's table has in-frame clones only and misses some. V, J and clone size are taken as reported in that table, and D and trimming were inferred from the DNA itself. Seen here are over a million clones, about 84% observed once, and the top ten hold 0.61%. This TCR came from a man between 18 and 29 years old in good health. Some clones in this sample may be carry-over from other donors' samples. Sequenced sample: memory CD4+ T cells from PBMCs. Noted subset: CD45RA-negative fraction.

CDR3 coding DNA: TGTGCCAGCAGCCAAGATTTCCGGACAGATACGCAGTATTTT. It codes for CASSQDFRTDTQYF. The chain employs TRBV14 and TRBJ2-3; D is uncertain. V lost 0 bases to trimming and J lost 3 bases, with 7 bases between them. The germline V gene encodes CDR1 SGHDN and CDR2 FVKESK. This CDR3 contains 14 residues.